The rows below give T cell receptor beta chains drawn from one sample of a study of T cell changes during pregnancy in multiple sclerosis. The repertoire was sequenced with immunoSEQ multiplex PCR; TCRdb's copy has only in-frame clones and lacks some. The top ten clones hold 0.2% to 0.25% of a sample with some 77,000 clones, approximately 90% of them seen once. The sequencing used CD4+ T cells from peripheral blood mononuclear cells, collected before pregnancy. The receptor set was obtained from a female donor with multiple sclerosis, enrolled in a pregnancy study. Both conserved end residues are part of each CDR3. D genes are given only for firm matches. Clone size is shown for a subset of rows, as once, few, many or a class of expanded clone.

size	D	V	J	DNA	CDR3
.	TRBD1	TRBV6-1	TRBJ1-1	TGTGCCAGCAAGCTTTGGGACAGGTCTGTCACTGAAGCTTTCTTT	CASKLWDRSVTEAFF
.	.	TRBV6-1	TRBJ2-3	TGTGCCAGCAGAAGGCCAGGGGAGGGGACAGATACGCAGTATTTT	CASRRPGEGTDTQYF
.	.	TRBV7-3	TRBJ1-1	TGTGCCAGCGGTGCCGGGACAAGGGGGGGAGAGTCTTTCTTT	CASGAGTRGGESFF
.	TRBD1	TRBV11-2	TRBJ2-5	TGTGCCAGCAGCCTAGGGGACAGAACTCAAGAGACCCAGTACTTC	CASSLGDRTQETQYF
.	.	TRBV6-1	TRBJ1-6	TGTGCCAGCAGTAACAGGGCAGATAATTCACCCCTCCACTTT	CASSNRADNSPLHF
.	.	TRBV6-6	TRBJ2-7	TGTGCCAGCAGTTACTCGGTGGCTAGCAGCGAGCAGTACTTC	CASSYSVASSEQYF
.	TRBD2	TRBV4-1	TRBJ2-1	TGCGCCAGCAGCCAAGTTCGGCTAGCGGTTTACAATGAGCAGTTCTTC	CASSQVRLAVYNEQFF
once	TRBD2	TRBV7-3	TRBJ2-3	TGTGCCAGCAGCCCCCTAGCGGGAAGCACAGATACGCAGTATTTT	CASSPLAGSTDTQYF
.	.	TRBV7-3	TRBJ2-1	TGTGCCAGCAGCCTGACCCGGGGGAACAATGAGCAGTTCTTC	CASSLTRGNNEQFF
.	.	TRBV5-1	TRBJ2-3	TGCGCCAGCAGCTTGGTGGGGGACACCACAGATACGCAGTATTTT	CASSLVGDTTDTQYF
.	TRBD1	TRBV6-1	TRBJ1-2	TGTGCCAGCGTGAGAGGACAGGGTATCGATGGCTACACCTTC	CASVRGQGIDGYTF
.	.	TRBV7-8	TRBJ2-2	TGTGCCAGCGGACAGACCTTACCCACCGGGGAGCTGTTTTTT	CASGQTLPTGELFF
.	TRBD1	TRBV18	TRBJ1-5	TGTGCCAGCTCACCTCTGGGACAGGGGGCGTCTCAGCCCCAGCATTTT	CASSPLGQGASQPQHF
.	.	TRBV27	TRBJ1-6	TGTGCCAGCAGTTTACAGAATTCACCCCTCCACTTT	CASSLQNSPLHF
.	.	TRBV5-4	TRBJ1-2	TGTGCCAGCAGCCCGGGGGGGGGCTATGGCTACACCTTC	CASSPGGGYGYTF
.	.	TRBV5-5	TRBJ1-2	TGTGCCAGCAGCCCGCCAGGGTCCGGAGCTAACTATGGCTACACCTTC	CASSPPGSGANYGYTF
once	.	TRBV18	TRBJ2-7	TGTGCCAGCTCACCACCGAGGGCAGCCGCCTACGAGCAGTACTTC	CASSPPRAAAYEQYF
.	.	TRBV7-3	TRBJ1-2	TGTGCCAGCAGCTTAAATTTCGGGATGGGCTACACCTTC	CASSLNFGMGYTF
.	.	TRBV29-1	TRBJ1-5	TGCAGCGTCAGGGCGGATAGCAATCAGCCCCAGCATTTT	CSVRADSNQPQHF
.	.	TRBV28	TRBJ2-4	TGTGCCAGCAGTTTATGGAGAGACTCCGGAAACATTCAGTACTTC	CASSLWRDSGNIQYF
.	TRBD2	TRBV9	TRBJ2-1	TGTGCCAGCAGCGTAGGTACTAGCGGGAAGAACCTGTACAATGAGCAGTTCTTC	CASSVGTSGKNLYNEQFF
once	.	TRBV6-1	TRBJ2-5	TGTGCCAGCATTTTCAGGGGCGGAGAGACCCAGTACTTC	CASIFRGGETQYF
.	TRBD2	TRBV27	TRBJ2-3	TGTGCCAGCAGTGTCACTAGCGGGAGGGCCCCTACGCAGTATTTT	CASSVTSGRAPTQYF
once	.	TRBV21-1	TRBJ2-7	TGTGCCAGCAGCAAAGAAAGGCGAGGGCGCCACGAGCAGTACTTC	CASSKERRGRHEQYF
.	.	TRBV28	TRBJ1-1	TGTGCCAGCAGTTTACAGGGGATGAACACTGAAGCTTTCTTT	CASSLQGMNTEAFF
.	.	TRBV7-9	TRBJ1-6	TGTGCCAGCAGCTTAGTTGCGGGGGGGTTCGATAATTCACCCCTCCACTTT	CASSLVAGGFDNSPLHF
.	TRBD1	TRBV7-9	TRBJ1-4	TGTGCCAGCAGCCGGGACAGGGCTGAAGAAAAACTGTTTTTT	CASSRDRAEEKLFF
.	.	TRBV6-5	TRBJ2-1	TGTGCCAGCAGTCCGAGGGGAGGTGTTAGCAATGAGCAGTTCTTC	CASSPRGGVSNEQFF